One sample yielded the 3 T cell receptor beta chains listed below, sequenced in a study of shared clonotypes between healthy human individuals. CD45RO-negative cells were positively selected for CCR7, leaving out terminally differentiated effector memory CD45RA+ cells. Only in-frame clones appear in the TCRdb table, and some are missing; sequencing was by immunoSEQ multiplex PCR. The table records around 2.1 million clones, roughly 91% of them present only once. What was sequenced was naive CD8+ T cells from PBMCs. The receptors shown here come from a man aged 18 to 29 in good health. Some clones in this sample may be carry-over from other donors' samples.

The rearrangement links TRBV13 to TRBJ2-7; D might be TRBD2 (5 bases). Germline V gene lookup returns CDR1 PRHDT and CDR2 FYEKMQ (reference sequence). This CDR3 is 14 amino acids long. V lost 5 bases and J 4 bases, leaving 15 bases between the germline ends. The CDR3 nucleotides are TGTGCCAGCAGCCCCCCCTCAACGGGGTACGAGCAGTACTTC. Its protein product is CASSPPSTGYEQYF.

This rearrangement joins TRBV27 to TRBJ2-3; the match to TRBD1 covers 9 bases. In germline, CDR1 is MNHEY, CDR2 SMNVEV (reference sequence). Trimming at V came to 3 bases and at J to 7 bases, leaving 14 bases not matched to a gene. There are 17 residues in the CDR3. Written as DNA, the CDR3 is TGTGCCAGCAGTTTTCACCGGGACAGGGCTTCAGTTTATACGCAGTATTTT. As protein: CASSFHRDRASVYTQYF.

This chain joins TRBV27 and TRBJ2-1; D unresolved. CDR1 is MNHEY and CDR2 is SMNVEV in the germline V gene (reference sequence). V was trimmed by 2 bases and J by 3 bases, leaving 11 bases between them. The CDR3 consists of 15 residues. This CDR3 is CASSLIPPLYNEQFF. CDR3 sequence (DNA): TGTGCCAGCAGTTTAATCCCCCCTCTCTACAATGAGCAGTTCTTC.